This TCR beta chain was retrieved from a study of cytomegalovirus exposure and HLA in healthy donors. Comment on this clone: As yet, its antigen is unknown.

PCR used 60 Vbeta primers and 13 Jbeta primers. Profiled with immunoSEQ multiplex PCR; TCRdb holds only in-frame clones, not every one. Among some 30,000 clones, 80% to 90% were seen once, and the ten largest hold 2.5% to 3%. The CDR3 spans 12 residues. Looked up from germline, CDR1 is SQVTM and CDR2 is ANQGSEA. V was clipped by 7 bases and J by 2 bases, with 10 bases between them. This cohort consisted of healthy bone marrow donors. General observations from the study: Later on, an analysis showed TCR association rates differing by HLA locus, with DRB1 the most and HLA-C the fewest.

The sample taken for sequencing was PBMCs. The chain combines TRBV29-1 with TRBJ2-3; no definite D call. The origin of this receptor is a boy between 10 and 17 years old in good health and CMV-seronegative. CDR3 in amino acids: CSATPVTDTQYF. The CDR3 DNA is TGCAGCGCAACTCCTGTCACAGATACGCAGTATTTT.